The 23 T cell receptor beta chains reported below all come from one sample, sequenced in a study of T-cell memory formation after mild COVID-19. A single record per CDR3 protein comes from TCRdb applying MiXCR to the 5' RACE reads. In the table there are approximately 150,000 distinct CDR3 sequences, under 7% of which are singletons. The specimen was PBMCs or a T cell subset sorted from them (not recorded which). The receptors here all came from an adult woman who had mild COVID-19 (a few samples of this study predate the infection). Cell type and time point are not known.

This clonotype came up many times. CDR3 amino acids: CASSLDSLQGPQHF. For the CDR3, the DNA is TGCGCCAGCAGCTTGGACAGCCTGCAAGGGCCCCAGCATTTT. V is TRBV5-1 and J is TRBJ1-5; no definite D call. The V end lost 0 bases, the J end lost 9 bases, and 13 bases lay between the germline ends. CDR1 and CDR2 from the germline V gene are SGHRS and YFSETQ. The CDR3 contains 14 residues.

In this sample, this clonotype turned up many times. The chain uses TRBV7-8 and TRBJ2-3, with 7 bases aligning to TRBD2. This CDR3 region has 16 residues. The germline V gene has CDR1 SGHVS and CDR2 FQNEAQ. V lost 5 bases and J lost 1; bases outside the gene matches: 9. The CDR3 here is CASSPFGGGGTDTQYF. The CDR3 DNA reads as TGTGCCAGCAGCCCCTTTGGGGGGGGGGGCACAGATACGCAGTATTTT.

The chain joins TRBV5-1 to TRBJ2-2; D is undetermined. The germline gives CDR1 SGHRS, CDR2 YFSETQ. The CDR3 is 13 residues long. The ends were cut back, 4 bases at V and 7 bases at J, with 11 bases in the middle. CDR3 coding DNA: TGCGCCAGCAGCCCAGACCCCAACGGGGAGCTGTTTTTT. This translates into CASSPDPNGELFF.

At least ten counts were recorded for this clonotype. J is TRBJ1-1 and V is TRBV7-3, with 7 bases identical to TRBD1. Trimming took 2 bases from V and 6 from J; bases not matched to a gene: 6. This CDR3 is built from 14 residues. Germline V gene lookup returns CDR1 SGHTA and CDR2 FQGTGA. The CDR3 sequence is CASSLGPGTAEAFF. The CDR3 nucleotides read TGTGCCAGCAGCTTAGGCCCCGGGACAGCTGAAGCTTTCTTT. The variable domain in full, with the rest retrieved from reference TRBV7-3 and TRBJ1-1, is GAGVSQTPSNKVTEKGKYVELRCDPISGHTALYWYRQSLGQGPEFLIYFQGTGAADDSGLPNDRFFAVRPEGSVSTLKIQRTERGDSAVYLCASSLGPGTAEAFFGQGTRLTVV.

This clonotype was recorded at least ten times. This chain uses TRBV5-1 with TRBJ2-3, with TRBD2 as a possible D gene (5 bases). Deletions cut 3 bases from V and 6 bases from J, with 14 bases between. The CDR3 is 14 amino acids. Germline V gene data show CDR1 as SGHRS and CDR2 as YFSETQ. The CDR3 is CASSSFGMADTQYF. Written as DNA, the CDR3 is TGCGCCAGCAGCTCCTTCGGGATGGCCGATACGCAGTATTTT.

This clonotype rates as medium-sized (0.01 to 0.1%). The gene calls are TRBV7-3 and TRBJ2-3; 8 nucleotides line up with TRBD2. The CDR3 contains 15 residues. V was clipped by 2 bases and J by 4 bases; unmatched bases: 5. Per the germline V gene, CDR1 is SGHTA and CDR2 is FQGTGA. Here the CDR3 reads CASSLDGRAADTQYF. CDR3 coding DNA: TGTGCCAGCAGCTTAGACGGGAGGGCCGCAGATACGCAGTATTTT. The full variable domain, rest sourced from reference TRBV7-3 and TRBJ2-3, is GAGVSQTPSNKVTEKGKYVELRCDPISGHTALYWYRQSLGQGPEFLIYFQGTGAADDSGLPNDRFFAVRPEGSVSTLKIQRTERGDSAVYLCASSLDGRAADTQYFGPGTRLTVL.

This clonotype was counted only a few times. V gene TRBV20-1 combines with J gene TRBJ1-2; D remains ambiguous. V gave up 5 bases and J gave up 0 bases, with 13 bases separating them. The CDR3 runs to 14 residues. Per the germline V gene, CDR1 is DFQATT and CDR2 is SNEGSKA (reference sequence). The CDR3 protein is CSARGQPSNYGYTF. The CDR3 region has the DNA TGCAGTGCTCGCGGGCAGCCTTCTAACTATGGCTACACCTTC.

This clonotype was counted many times. This chain uses TRBV5-1 with TRBJ2-7; tentatively, D is TRBD1 or TRBD2 (5 bases each). V was trimmed by 4 bases and J by 2 bases, leaving 13 bases between them. CDR1 is SGHRS and CDR2 is YFSETQ in the germline V gene. CDR3 length equals 14 residues. The CDR3 reads CASSAAGRAYEQYF. CDR3 bases: TGCGCCAGCAGCGCGGCGGGCAGGGCCTACGAGCAGTACTTC.

This clonotype has a count of ten or more. Germline and junction disagree at one end, which may indicate a read error. V usage is TRBV5-1 and J usage is TRBJ2-5; D gene unclear. This CDR3 is built from 11 residues. The germline CDR1 and CDR2 sequences are SGHRS and YFSETQ. This CDR3 reads CASSLRETQYF. As DNA, the CDR3 is TGTGCCAGCAGTTTAAGGGAGACCCAGTACTTC.

The chain recombines TRBV18 with TRBJ2-7; 9 nucleotides line up with TRBD1. The V and J ends lost 2 bases and 3 bases, in that order; junction bases with no gene match: 2. The CDR3 length is 14 residues. Germline loops: CDR1 KGHSH, CDR2 LQKENI. This chain's CDR3 is CASSPLGQGYEQYF. In DNA form, the CDR3 reads TGTGCCAGCTCACCATTGGGACAGGGCTACGAGCAGTACTTC.

This clonotype has a count of ten or more. This chain connects TRBV10-2 to TRBJ2-5, with D maybe TRBD1 (6 bases). The CDR3 spans 13 residues. Trimming stripped 6 bases from V and 1 base from J, with 9 bases between. Germline CDR1 and CDR2: WSHSY and SAAADI. The CDR3 nucleotides read TGCGCCAGCAGGGTAGGGGGCCAAGAGACCCAGTACTTC. Protein: CASRVGGQETQYF.

V is TRBV29-1 and J is TRBJ1-2, with TRBD1 as a possible D gene (5 bases). V was trimmed by 0 bases and J by 4 bases, leaving 9 bases between them. The CDR3 runs 13 residues. The germline gives CDR1 SQVTM, CDR2 ANQGSEA. CDR3 sequence reads: CSVEDGGTYGYTF. In nucleotides, the CDR3 is TGCAGCGTTGAAGATGGGGGGACCTATGGCTACACCTTC. Drawing the rest from reference TRBV29-1 and TRBJ1-2, the complete variable domain is SAVISQKPSRDICQRGTSLTIQCQVDSQVTMMFWYRQQPGQSLTLIATANQGSEATYESGFVIDKFPISRPNLTFSTLTVSNMSPEDSSIYLCSVEDGGTYGYTFGSGTRLTVV.

The genes are TRBV7-9 and TRBJ2-5; the D is unclear. The CDR3 sequence is 14 residues long. Germline V gene data show CDR1 as SEHNR and CDR2 as FQNEAQ (reference sequence). V lost 1 base and J 4 bases, leaving 10 bases between the germline ends. CDR3 loop: CASSLVTLRETQYF. CDR3 DNA: TGTGCCAGCAGCTTAGTGACTCTCCGAGAGACCCAGTACTTC.

This clonotype was seen ten or more times. The CDR3 is CASSILTSGSTGELFF. CDR3 nucleotide sequence: TGTGCCAGCAGCATACTGACTAGCGGGAGCACCGGGGAGCTGTTTTTT. The genes are TRBV9 and TRBJ2-2; 12 nucleotides align to TRBD2. The germline gives CDR1 SGDLS, CDR2 YYNGEE. The CDR3 extends over 16 amino acids. V shed 4 bases, J shed 4 bases, and the junction held 5 bases outside the gene matches.

The chain uses TRBV20-1 and TRBJ2-7, with 9 bases that match TRBD2. V was pared by 1 base and J by 6 bases, with 10 bases of the junction left unmatched. CDR1 DFQATT and CDR2 SNEGSKA come from the germline V gene (reference sequence). The CDR3 runs 15 residues. DNA for the CDR3: TGCAGTGCTAGAGTAACTAGCGGGCCGCTGGGCGAGCAGTACTTC. Translating it yields CSARVTSGPLGEQYF.

The rearrangement links TRBV27 to TRBJ2-3, with D maybe TRBD2 (5 bases). The germline V gene encodes CDR1 MNHEY and CDR2 SMNVEV (reference sequence). V lost 3 bases to trimming and J lost 7 bases, with 11 bases between them. This CDR3 is built from 13 residues. This CDR3 reads CASSFRGLNTQYF. The CDR3 DNA is TGTGCCAGCAGTTTCCGGGGATTGAATACGCAGTATTTT.

This clonotype was seen ten or more times. The rearrangement uses TRBV19 and TRBJ1-4; D ambiguous. This CDR3 has 11 amino acids. V dropped 7 bases and J dropped 5 bases, with 5 bases sitting between them. Germline V lookup: CDR1 LNHDA, CDR2 SQIVND (reference sequence). In nucleotides, the CDR3 is TGTGCCAGTATTTTCAATGAAAAACTGTTTTTT. Its protein is CASIFNEKLFF.

This clonotype has just a few counts. V is TRBV11-3 and J is TRBJ2-4; 12 positions agree with TRBD1. Unmatched junction bases numbered 9, after V lost 3 bases and J lost 6 bases. This CDR3 has 17 amino acids. The germline CDR1 and CDR2 sequences are SGHNT and YENEEA. The DNA of the CDR3 is TGTGCCAGCAGCTTCTCCGGGACAGGGGGCCAGGGAAACATTCAGTACTTC. Residues: CASSFSGTGGQGNIQYF.

This clonotype occurred many times. The chain uses TRBV3-1 and TRBJ1-1; weak D call: TRBD1 (5 bases). CDR3 length: 15 amino acids. Per germline, CDR1 LGHDT and CDR2 YNNKEL (reference sequence). Between the trimmed V and J ends, which lost 3 bases and 5 bases, there was a span of 16 bases. The CDR3 sequence: CASSQLSSEGTEAFF. CDR3 DNA: TGTGCCAGCAGCCAGTTGAGCAGCGAGGGGACTGAAGCTTTCTTT.

V is TRBV7-2 and J is TRBJ2-1, with D possibly TRBD1 on 5 matching bases. Per the germline V gene, CDR1 is SGHTA and CDR2 is FQGNSA. This CDR3 has 17 amino acids. Trimming took 0 bases from V and 6 from J, leaving 18 bases between them. CDR3 bases: TGTGCCAGCAGCTTAGCGCAAGTTGGTCAGGGAAGCAATGAGCAGTTCTTC. Translating gives CASSLAQVGQGSNEQFF.

This clonotype was seen a few times. This chain uses TRBV24-1 with TRBJ2-1, with D unresolved. The germline CDR1 and CDR2 sequences are KGHDR and SFDVKD. Deletions cut 3 bases from V and 5 bases from J, with 1 base between. The CDR3 consists of 11 residues. DNA for the CDR3: TGTGCCACCAGTGATGACAATGAGCAGTTCTTC. This sequence encodes CATSDDNEQFF.

This clonotype was recorded a few times. CDR3 residues: CSARLLQGEAFF. The DNA of the CDR3 is TGCAGTGCTAGACTATTACAAGGTGAAGCTTTCTTT. The genes are TRBV20-1 and TRBJ1-1; D ambiguous. The CDR3 is 12 amino acids. In germline, CDR1 is DFQATT, CDR2 SNEGSKA (reference sequence). Deletions cut 2 bases from V and 7 bases from J, with 11 bases between.

Ten or more counts support this clonotype. This chain connects TRBV7-9 to TRBJ2-2; 8 nucleotides line up with TRBD1. V was clipped by 5 bases and J by 4 bases; unmatched bases: 9. Germline CDR1 reads SEHNR; CDR2 reads FQNEAQ (reference sequence). This CDR3 is 16 amino acids long. This CDR3 reads CASSPGGGQRTGELFF. The CDR3 region has the DNA TGTGCCAGCAGCCCAGGGGGCGGACAGCGCACCGGGGAGCTGTTTTTT.